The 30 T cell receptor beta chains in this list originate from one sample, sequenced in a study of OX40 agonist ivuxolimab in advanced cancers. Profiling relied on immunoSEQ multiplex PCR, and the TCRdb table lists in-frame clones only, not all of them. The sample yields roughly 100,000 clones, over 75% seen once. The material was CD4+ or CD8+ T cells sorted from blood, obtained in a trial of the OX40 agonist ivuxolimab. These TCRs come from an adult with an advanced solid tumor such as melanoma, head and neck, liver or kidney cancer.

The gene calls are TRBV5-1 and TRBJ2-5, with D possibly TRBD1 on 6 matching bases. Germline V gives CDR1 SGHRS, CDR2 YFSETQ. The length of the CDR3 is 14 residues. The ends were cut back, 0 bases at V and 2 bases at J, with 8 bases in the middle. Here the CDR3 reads CASSLERGQETQYF. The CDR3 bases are TGCGCCAGCAGCTTGGAGAGGGGGCAAGAGACCCAGTACTTC.

This CDR3 is CASSTRDRGVQYF. CDR3 DNA: TGTGCCAGCAGCACGAGGGACAGGGGTGTTCAGTACTTC. V usage is TRBV7-2 and J usage is TRBJ2-4, with 10 bases matching TRBD1. V shed 5 bases, J shed 11 bases, and the junction held 6 bases outside the gene matches. There are 13 residues in the CDR3. Germline V gives CDR1 SGHTA, CDR2 FQGNSA.

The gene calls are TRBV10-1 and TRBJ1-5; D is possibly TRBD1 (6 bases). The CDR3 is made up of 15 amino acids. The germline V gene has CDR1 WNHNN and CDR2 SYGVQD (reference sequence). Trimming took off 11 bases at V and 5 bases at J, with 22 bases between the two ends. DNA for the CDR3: TGCGCCCGACGGTCCGGGACAATTGGCCATCAGCCCCAGCATTTT. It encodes CARRSGTIGHQPQHF.

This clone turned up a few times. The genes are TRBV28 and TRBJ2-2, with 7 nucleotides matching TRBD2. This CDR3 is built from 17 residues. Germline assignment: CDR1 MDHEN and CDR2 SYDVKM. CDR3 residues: CPPRETSHQLNTGELFF. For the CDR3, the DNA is TGTCCCCCGCGGGAGACTAGCCATCAGTTAAACACCGGGGAGCTGTTTTTT.

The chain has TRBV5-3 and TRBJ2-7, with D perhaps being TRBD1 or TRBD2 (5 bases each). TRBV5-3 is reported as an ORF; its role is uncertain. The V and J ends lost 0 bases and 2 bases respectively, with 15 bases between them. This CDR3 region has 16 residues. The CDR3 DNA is TGTGCCAGAAGCTTGGATCCACAGGAGGAGACCTACGAGCAGTACTTC. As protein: CARSLDPQEETYEQYF.

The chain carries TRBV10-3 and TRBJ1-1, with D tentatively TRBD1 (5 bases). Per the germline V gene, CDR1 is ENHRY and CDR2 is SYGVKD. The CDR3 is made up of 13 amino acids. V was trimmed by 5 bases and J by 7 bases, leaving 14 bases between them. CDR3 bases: TGTGCCATCAGTCAAAGTGACAGAAATGAAGCTTTCTTT. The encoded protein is CAISQSDRNEAFF.

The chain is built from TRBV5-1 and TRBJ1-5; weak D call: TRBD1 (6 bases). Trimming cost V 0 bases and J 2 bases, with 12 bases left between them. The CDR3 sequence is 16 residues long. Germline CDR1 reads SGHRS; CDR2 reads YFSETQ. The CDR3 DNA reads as TGCGCCAGCAGCTTGGGTGGACAGAAAGGCAATCAGCCCCAGCATTTT. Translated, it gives CASSLGGQKGNQPQHF.

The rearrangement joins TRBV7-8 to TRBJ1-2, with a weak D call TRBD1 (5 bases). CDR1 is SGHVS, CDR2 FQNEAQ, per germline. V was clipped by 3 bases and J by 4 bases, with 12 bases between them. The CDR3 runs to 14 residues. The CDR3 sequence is CASSLGPDFYGYTF. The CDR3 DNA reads TGTGCCAGCAGCTTGGGACCTGATTTCTATGGCTACACCTTC.

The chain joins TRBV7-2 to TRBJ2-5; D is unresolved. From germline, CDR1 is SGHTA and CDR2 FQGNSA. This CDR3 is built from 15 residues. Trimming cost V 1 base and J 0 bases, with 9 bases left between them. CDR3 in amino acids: CASSLEGLYQETQYF. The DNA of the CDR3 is TGTGCCAGCAGCTTAGAGGGTCTGTACCAAGAGACCCAGTACTTC.

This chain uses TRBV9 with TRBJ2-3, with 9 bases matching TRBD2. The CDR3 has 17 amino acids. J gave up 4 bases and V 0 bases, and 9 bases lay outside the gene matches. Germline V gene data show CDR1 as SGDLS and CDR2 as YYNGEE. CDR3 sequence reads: CASSVEEAGGPPDTQYF. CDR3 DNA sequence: TGTGCCAGCAGCGTAGAGGAGGCGGGGGGGCCCCCAGATACGCAGTATTTT.

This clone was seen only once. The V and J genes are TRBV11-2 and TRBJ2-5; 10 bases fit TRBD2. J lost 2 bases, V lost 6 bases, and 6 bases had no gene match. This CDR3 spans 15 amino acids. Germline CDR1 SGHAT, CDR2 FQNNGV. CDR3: CASSRVSGGQETQYF. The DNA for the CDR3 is TGTGCCAGCAGTCGTGTTAGCGGGGGGCAAGAGACCCAGTACTTC.

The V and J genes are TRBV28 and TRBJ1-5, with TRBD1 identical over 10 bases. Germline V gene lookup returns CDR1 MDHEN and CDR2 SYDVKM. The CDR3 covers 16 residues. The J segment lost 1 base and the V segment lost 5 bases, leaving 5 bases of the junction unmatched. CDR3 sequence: CASSTEGQGSNQPQHF. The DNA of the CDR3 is TGTGCCAGCAGTACCGAGGGACAGGGGAGCAATCAGCCCCAGCATTTT.

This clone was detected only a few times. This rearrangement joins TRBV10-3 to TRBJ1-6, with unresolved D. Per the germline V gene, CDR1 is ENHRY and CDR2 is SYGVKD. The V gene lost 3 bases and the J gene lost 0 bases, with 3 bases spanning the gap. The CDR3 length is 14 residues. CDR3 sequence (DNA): TGTGCCATCAGTGACAGCTCCTATAATTCACCCCTCCACTTT. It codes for CAISDSSYNSPLHF.

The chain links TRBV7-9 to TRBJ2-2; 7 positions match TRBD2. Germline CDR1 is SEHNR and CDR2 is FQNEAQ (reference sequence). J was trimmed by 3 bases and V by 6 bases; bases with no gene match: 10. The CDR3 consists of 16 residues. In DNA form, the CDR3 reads TGTGCCAGCAGGCCGCCGGGACTAACATACACCGGGGAGCTGTTTTTT. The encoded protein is CASRPPGLTYTGELFF.

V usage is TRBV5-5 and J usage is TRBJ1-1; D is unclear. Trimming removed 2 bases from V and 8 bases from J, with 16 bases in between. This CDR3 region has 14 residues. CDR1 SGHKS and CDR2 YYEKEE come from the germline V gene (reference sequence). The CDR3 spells CASSLRLAPGEAFF. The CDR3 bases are TGTGCCAGCAGCTTACGCCTGGCCCCCGGGGAAGCTTTCTTT.

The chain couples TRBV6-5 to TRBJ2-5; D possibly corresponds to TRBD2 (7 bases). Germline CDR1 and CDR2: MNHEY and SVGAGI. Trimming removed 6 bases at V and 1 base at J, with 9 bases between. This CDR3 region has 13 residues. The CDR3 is CASRAGAQETQYF. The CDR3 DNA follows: TGTGCCAGCAGGGCGGGGGCCCAAGAGACCCAGTACTTC.

CDR3 coding DNA: TGCGCCAGCAGCTTGTTGGAGCGGGGGGGCCCCACAGATACGCAGTATTTT. This codes for CASSLLERGGPTDTQYF. This chain uses TRBV5-1 with TRBJ2-3; 10 nucleotides agree with TRBD2. Germline assignment: CDR1 SGHRS and CDR2 YFSETQ. The CDR3 has 17 residues. The ends lost 1 base at V and 2 bases at J; junction bases unmatched: 7.

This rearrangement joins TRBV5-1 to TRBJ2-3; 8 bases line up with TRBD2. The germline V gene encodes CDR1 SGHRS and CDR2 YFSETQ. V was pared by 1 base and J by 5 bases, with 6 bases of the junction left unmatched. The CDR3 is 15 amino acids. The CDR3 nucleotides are TGCGCCAGCAGCTTGCCGGGGGGGCAGGGAGATACGCAGTATTTT. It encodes CASSLPGGQGDTQYF. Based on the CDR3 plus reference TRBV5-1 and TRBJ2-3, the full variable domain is KAGVTQTPRYLIKTRGQQVTLSCSPISGHRSVSWYQQTPGQGLQFLFEYFSETQRNKGNFPGRFSGRQFSNSRSEMNVSTLELGDSALYLCASSLPGGQGDTQYFGPGTRLTVL.

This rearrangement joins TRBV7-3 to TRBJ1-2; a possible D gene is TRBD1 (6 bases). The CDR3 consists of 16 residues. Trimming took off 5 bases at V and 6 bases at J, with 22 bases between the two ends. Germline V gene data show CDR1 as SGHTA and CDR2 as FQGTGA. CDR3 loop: CASSHTGLSYEDGYTF. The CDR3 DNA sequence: TGTGCCAGCAGCCACACAGGGTTAAGTTATGAGGATGGCTACACCTTC. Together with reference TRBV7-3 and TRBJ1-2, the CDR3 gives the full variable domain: GAGVSQTPSNKVTEKGKYVELRCDPISGHTALYWYRQSLGQGPEFLIYFQGTGAADDSGLPNDRFFAVRPEGSVSTLKIQRTERGDSAVYLCASSHTGLSYEDGYTFGSGTRLTVV.

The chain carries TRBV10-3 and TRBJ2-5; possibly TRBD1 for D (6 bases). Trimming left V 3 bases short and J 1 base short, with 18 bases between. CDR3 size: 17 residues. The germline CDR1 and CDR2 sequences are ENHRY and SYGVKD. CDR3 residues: CAISEEGPNRAQETQYF. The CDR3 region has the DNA TGTGCCATCAGTGAAGAGGGCCCCAACAGGGCCCAAGAGACCCAGTACTTC.

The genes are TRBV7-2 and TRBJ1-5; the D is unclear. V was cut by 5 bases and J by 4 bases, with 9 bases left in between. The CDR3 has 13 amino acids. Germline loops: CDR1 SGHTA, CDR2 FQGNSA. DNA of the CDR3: TGTGCCAGCAGCCCCGACAAGAATCAGCCCCAGCATTTT. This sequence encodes CASSPDKNQPQHF.

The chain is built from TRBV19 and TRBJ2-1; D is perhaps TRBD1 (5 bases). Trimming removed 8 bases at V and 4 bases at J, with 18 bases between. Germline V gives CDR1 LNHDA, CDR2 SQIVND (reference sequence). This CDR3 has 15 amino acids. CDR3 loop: CASSTGDATYNEQFF. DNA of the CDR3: TGTGCCAGTTCCACAGGCGACGCGACTTACAATGAGCAGTTCTTC.

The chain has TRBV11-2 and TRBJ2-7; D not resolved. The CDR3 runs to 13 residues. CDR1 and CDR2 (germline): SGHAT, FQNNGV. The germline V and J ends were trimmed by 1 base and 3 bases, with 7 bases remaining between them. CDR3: CASSLGAGYEQYF. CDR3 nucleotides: TGTGCCAGCAGCTTAGGGGCAGGCTACGAGCAGTACTTC.

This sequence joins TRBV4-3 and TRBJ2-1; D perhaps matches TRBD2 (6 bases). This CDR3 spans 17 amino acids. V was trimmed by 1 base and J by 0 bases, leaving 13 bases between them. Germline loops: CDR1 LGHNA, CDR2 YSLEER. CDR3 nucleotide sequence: TGCGCCAGCAGCCAAGGTGGGACTTCCAGCTCCTACAATGAGCAGTTCTTC. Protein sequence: CASSQGGTSSSYNEQFF.

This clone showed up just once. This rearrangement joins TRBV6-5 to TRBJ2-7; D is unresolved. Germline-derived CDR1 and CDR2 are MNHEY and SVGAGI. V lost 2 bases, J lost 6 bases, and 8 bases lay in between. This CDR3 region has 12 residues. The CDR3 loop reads CASSYGRREQYF. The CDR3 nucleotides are TGTGCCAGCAGTTACGGACGACGCGAGCAGTACTTC.

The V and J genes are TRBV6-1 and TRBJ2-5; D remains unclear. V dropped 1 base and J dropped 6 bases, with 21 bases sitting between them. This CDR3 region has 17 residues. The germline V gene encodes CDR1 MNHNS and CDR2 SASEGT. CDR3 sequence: CASSEDRSLLYGKTQYF. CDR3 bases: TGTGCCAGCAGTGAAGATAGGTCCTTACTCTACGGAAAGACCCAGTACTTC.

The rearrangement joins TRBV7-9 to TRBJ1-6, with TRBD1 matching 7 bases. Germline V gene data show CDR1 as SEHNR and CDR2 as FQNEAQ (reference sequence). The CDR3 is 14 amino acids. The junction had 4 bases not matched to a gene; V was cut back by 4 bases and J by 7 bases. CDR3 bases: TGTGCCAGCAGCTACGGGACAGTGAATTCACCCCTCCACTTT. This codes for CASSYGTVNSPLHF.

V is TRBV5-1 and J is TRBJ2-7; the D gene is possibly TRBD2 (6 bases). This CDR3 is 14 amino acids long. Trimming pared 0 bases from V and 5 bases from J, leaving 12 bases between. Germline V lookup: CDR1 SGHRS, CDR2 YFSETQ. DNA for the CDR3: TGCGCCAGCAGCTTGGCAGGGAGGTTTGACGAGCAGTACTTC. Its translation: CASSLAGRFDEQYF.

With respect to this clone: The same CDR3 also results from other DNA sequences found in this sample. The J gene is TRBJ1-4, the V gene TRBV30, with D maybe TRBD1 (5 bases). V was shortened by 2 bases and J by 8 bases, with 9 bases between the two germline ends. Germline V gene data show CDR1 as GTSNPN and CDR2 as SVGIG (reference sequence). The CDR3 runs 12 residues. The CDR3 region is CAWSPQGEKLFF. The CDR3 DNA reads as TGTGCCTGGAGTCCGCAGGGAGAAAAACTGTTTTTT.

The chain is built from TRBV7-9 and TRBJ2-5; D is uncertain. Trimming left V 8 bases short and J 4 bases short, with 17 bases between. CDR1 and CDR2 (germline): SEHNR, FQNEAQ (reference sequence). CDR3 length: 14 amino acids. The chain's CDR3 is CASPKPLGTETQYF. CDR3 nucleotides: TGTGCCAGCCCCAAACCGCTGGGCACAGAGACCCAGTACTTC.